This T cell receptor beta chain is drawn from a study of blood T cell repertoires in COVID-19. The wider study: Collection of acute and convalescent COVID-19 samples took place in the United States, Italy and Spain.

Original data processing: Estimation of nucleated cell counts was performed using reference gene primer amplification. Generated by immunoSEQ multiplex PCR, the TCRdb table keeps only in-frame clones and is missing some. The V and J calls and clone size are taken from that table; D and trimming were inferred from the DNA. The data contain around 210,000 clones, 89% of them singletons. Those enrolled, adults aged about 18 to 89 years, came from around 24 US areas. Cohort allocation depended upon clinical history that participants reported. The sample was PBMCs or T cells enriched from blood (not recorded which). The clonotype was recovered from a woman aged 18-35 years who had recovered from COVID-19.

The CDR3 spells CAILNPGQAPSANYGYTF. The CDR3, as DNA: TGTGCCATCCTTAACCCGGGACAGGCCCCGTCAGCTAACTATGGCTACACCTTC. This chain uses TRBV10-3 with TRBJ1-2; the match to TRBD1 covers 8 bases. Germline CDR1 reads ENHRY; CDR2 reads SYGVKD. The trim removed 8 bases at V and 0 bases at J, leaving 17 bases unmatched. CDR3 length equals 18 residues.